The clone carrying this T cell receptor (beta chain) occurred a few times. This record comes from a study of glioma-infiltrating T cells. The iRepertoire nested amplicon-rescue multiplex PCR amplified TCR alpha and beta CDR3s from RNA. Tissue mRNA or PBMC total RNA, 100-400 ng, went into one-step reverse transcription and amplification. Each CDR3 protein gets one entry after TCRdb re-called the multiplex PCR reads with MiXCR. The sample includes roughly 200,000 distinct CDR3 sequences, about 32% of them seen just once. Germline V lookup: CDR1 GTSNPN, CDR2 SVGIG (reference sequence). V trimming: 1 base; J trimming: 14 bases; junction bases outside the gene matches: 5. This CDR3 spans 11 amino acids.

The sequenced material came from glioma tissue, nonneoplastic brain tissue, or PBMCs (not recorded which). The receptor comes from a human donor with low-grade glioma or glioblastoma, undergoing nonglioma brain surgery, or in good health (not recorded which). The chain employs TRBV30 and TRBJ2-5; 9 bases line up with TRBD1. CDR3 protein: CAWSAGTGRYF. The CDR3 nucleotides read TGTGCCTGGAGTGCCGGGACAGGGAGATACTTC.